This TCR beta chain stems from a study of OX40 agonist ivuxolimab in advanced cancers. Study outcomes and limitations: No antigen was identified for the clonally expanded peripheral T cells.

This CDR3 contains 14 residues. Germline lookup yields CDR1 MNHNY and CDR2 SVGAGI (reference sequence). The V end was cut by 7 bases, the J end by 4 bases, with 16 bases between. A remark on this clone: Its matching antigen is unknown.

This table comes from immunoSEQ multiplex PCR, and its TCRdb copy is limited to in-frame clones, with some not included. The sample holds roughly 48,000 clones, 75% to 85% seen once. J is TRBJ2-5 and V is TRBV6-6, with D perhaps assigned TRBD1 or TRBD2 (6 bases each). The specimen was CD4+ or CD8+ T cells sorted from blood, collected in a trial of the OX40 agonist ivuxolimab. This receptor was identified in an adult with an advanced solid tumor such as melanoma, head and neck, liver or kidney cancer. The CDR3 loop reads CASTEHTGAETQYF. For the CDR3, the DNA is TGTGCCAGCACCGAACACACGGGGGCAGAGACCCAGTACTTC.